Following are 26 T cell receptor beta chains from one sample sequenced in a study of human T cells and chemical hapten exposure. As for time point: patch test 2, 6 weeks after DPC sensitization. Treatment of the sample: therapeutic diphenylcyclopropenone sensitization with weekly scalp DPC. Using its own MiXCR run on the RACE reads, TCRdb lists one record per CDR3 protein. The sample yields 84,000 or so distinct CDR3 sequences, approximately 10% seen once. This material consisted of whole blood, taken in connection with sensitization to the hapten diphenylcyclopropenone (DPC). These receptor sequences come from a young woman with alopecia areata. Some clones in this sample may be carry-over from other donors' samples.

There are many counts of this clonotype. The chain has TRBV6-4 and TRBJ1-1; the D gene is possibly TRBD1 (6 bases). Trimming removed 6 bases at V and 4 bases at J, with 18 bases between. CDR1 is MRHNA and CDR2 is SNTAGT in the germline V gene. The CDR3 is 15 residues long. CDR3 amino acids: CASSPSMGGATEAFF. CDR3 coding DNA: TGTGCCAGCAGCCCCTCCATGGGGGGGGCCACTGAAGCTTTCTTT.

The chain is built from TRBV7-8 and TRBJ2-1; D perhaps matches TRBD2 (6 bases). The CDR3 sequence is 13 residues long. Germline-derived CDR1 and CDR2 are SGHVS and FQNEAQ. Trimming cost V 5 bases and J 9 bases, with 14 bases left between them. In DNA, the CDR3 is TGTGCCAGCAGCGATCGGGAGCCGCGTGAGCAGTTCTTC. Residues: CASSDREPREQFF. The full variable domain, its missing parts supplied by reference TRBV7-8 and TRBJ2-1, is GAGVSQSPRYKVAKRGQDVALRCDPISGHVSLFWYQQALGQGPEFLTYFQNEAQLDKSGLPSDRFFAERPEGSVSTLKIQRTQQEDSAVYLCASSDREPREQFFGPGTRLTVL.

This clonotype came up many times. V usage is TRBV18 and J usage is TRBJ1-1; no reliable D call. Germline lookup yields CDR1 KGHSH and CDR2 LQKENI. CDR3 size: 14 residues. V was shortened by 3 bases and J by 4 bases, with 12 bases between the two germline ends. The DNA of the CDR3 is TGTGCCAGCTCACCTAGGGAGGGAGGCACTGAAGCTTTCTTT. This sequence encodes CASSPREGGTEAFF.

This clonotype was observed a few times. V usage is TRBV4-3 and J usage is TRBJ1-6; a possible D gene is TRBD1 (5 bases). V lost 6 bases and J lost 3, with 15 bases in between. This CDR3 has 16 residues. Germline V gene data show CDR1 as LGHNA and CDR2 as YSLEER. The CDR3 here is CASSPYRDHYNSPLHF. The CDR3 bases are TGCGCCAGCAGTCCATACCGGGACCACTATAATTCACCCCTCCACTTT.

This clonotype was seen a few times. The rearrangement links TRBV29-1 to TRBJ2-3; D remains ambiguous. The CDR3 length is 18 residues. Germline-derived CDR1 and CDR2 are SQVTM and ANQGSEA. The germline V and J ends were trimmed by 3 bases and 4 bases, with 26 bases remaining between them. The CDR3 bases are TGCAGCGTTGATAACCCGAGGCCCGGTATCATTCTTCCAGATACGCAGTATTTT. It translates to CSVDNPRPGIILPDTQYF.

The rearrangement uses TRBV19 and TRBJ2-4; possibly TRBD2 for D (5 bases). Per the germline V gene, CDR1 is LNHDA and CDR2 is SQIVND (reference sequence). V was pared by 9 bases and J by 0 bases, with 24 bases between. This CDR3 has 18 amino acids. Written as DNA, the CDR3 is TGTGCCAGCAGCGGCCGCGGGCAGATGAGTCTAGCCAAAAACATTCAGTACTTC. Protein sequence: CASSGRGQMSLAKNIQYF.

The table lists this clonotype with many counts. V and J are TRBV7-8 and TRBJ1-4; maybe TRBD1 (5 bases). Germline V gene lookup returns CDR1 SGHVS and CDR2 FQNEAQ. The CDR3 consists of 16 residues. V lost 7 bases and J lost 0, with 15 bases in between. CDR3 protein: CASTWAGTTTNEKLFF. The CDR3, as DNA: TGTGCCAGCACCTGGGCAGGGACCACAACTAATGAAAAACTGTTTTTT.

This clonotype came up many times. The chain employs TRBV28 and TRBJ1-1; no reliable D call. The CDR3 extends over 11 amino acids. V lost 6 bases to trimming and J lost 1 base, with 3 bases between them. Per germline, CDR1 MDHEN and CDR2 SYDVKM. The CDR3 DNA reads TGTGCCAGCAGGCAGAACACTGAAGCTTTCTTT. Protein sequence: CASRQNTEAFF.

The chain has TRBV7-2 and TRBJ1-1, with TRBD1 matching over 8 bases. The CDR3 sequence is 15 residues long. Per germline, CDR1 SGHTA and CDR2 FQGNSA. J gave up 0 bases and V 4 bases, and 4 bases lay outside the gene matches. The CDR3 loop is CASSSRTGMNTEAFF. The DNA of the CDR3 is TGTGCCAGCAGCTCCCGGACAGGGATGAACACTGAAGCTTTCTTT. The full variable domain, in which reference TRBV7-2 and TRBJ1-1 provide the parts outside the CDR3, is GAGVSQSPSNKVTEKGKDVELRCDPISGHTALYWYRQSLGQGLEFLIYFQGNSAPDKSGLPSDRFSAERTGGSVSTLTIQRTQQEDSAVYLCASSSRTGMNTEAFFGQGTRLTVV.

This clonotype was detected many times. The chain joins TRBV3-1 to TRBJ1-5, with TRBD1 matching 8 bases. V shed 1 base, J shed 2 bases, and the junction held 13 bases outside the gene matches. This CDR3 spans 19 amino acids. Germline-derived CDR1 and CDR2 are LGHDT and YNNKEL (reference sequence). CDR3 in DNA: TGTGCCAGCAGCCAAGTTGCCCGGACAGGGTTTCGCGGCAATCAGCCCCAGCATTTT. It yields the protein CASSQVARTGFRGNQPQHF.

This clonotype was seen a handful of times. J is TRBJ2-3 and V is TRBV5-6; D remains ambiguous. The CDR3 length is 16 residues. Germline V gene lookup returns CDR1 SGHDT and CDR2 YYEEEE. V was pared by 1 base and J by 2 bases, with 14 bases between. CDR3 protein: CASSLLQIYSTDTQYF. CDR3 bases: TGTGCCAGCAGCTTGCTTCAGATCTATTCCACAGATACGCAGTATTTT.

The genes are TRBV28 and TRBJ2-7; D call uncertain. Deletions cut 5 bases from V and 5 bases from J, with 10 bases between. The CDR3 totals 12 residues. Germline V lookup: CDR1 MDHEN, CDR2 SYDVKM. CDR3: CASSPVGDEQYF. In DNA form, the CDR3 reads TGTGCCAGCAGTCCCGTCGGAGACGAGCAGTACTTC.

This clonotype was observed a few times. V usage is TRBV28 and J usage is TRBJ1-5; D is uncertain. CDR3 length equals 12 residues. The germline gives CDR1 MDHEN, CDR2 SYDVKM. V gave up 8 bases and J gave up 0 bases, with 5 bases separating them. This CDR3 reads CASDGSNQPQHF. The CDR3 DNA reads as TGTGCCAGCGACGGTAGCAATCAGCCCCAGCATTTT.

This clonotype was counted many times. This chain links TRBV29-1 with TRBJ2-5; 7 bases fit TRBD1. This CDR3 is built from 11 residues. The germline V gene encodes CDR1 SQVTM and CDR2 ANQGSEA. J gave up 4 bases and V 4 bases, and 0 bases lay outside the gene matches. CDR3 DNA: TGCAGCGTTGCAGGGGGAGAGACCCAGTACTTC. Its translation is CSVAGGETQYF.

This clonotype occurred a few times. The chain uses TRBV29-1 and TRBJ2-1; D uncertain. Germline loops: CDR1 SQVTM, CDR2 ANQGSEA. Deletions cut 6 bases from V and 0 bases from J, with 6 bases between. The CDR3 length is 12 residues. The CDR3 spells CSVSGSYNEQFF. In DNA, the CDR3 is TGCAGCGTCTCTGGCTCCTACAATGAGCAGTTCTTC.

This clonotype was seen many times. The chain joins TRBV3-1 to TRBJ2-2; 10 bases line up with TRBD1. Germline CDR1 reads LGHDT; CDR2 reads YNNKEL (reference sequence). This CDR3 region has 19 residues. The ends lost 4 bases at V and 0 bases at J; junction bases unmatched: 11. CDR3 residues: CASSPVPTGGGSNTGELFF. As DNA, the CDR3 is TGTGCCAGCAGCCCAGTACCGACAGGGGGCGGCTCGAACACCGGGGAGCTGTTTTTT.

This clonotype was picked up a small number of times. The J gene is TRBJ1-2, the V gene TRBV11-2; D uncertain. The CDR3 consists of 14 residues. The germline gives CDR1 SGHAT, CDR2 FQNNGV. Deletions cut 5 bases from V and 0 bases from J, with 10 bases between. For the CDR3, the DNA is TGTGCCAGCAGCCCGAGCATGACTAACTATGGCTACACCTTC. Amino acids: CASSPSMTNYGYTF. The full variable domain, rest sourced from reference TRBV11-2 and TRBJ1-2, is EAGVAQSPRYKIIEKRQSVAFWCNPISGHATLYWYQQILGQGPKLLIQFQNNGVVDDSQLPKDRFSAERLKGVDSTLKIQPAKLEDSAVYLCASSPSMTNYGYTFGSGTRLTVV.

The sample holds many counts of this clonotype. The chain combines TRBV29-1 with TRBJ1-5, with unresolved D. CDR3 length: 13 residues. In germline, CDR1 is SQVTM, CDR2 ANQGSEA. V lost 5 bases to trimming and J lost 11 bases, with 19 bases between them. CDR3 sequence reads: CSVRESPQSSQHF. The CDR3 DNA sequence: TGCAGCGTTCGGGAAAGTCCTCAATCGTCCCAGCATTTT.

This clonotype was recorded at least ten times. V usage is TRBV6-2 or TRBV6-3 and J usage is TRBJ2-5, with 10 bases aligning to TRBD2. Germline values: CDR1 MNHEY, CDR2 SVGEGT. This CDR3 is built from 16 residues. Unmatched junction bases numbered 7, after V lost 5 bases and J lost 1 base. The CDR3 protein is CASSRASGGLQETQYF. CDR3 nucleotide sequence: TGTGCCAGCAGTAGAGCTAGCGGGGGCCTCCAAGAGACCCAGTACTTC.

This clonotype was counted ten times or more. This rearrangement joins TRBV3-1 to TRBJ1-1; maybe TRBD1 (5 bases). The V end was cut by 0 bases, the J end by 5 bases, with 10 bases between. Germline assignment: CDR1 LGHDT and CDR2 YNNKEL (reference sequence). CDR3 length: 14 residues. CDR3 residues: CASSQDPDSTEAFF. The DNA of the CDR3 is TGTGCCAGCAGCCAAGATCCCGACAGTACTGAAGCTTTCTTT.

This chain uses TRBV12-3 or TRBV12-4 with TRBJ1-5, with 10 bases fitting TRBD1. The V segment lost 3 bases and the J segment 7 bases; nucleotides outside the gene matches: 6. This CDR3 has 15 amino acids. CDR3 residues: CASSFDRGLGQPQHF. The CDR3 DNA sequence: TGTGCCAGCAGTTTCGACAGGGGGCTCGGACAGCCCCAGCATTTT.

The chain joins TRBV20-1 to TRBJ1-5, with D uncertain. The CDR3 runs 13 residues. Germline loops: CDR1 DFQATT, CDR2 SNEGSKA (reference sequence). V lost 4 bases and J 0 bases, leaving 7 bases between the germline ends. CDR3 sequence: CSATSNSNQPQHF. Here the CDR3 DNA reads TGCAGTGCTACCTCTAATAGCAATCAGCCCCAGCATTTT.

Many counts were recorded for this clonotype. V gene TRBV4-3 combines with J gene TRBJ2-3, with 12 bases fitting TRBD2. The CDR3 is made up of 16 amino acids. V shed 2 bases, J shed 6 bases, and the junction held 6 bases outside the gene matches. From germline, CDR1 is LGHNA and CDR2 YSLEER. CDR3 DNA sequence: TGCGCCAGCAGCCAACTTCTAGCGGGGGGGCCCGATACGCAGTATTTT. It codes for CASSQLLAGGPDTQYF.

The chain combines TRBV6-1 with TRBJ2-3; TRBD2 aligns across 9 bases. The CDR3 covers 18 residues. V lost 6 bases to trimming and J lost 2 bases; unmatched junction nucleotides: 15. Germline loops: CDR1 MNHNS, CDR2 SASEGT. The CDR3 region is CASRLRRASGEVTDTQYF. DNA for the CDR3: TGTGCCAGCAGACTCCGGAGGGCTAGCGGGGAGGTCACAGATACGCAGTATTTT.

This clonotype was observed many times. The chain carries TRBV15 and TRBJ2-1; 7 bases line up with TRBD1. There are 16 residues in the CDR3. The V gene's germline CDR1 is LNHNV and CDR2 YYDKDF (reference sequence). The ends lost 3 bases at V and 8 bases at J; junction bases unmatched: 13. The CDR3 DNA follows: TGTGCCACCAGCAGGGAACTCAAGGGGGCCTGGTATGAGCAGTTCTTC. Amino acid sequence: CATSRELKGAWYEQFF.

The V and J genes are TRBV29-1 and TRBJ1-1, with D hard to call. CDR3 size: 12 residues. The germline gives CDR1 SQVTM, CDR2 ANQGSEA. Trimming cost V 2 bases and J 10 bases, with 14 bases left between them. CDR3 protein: CSVESARWGAFF. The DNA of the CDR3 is TGCAGCGTTGAAAGCGCTCGGTGGGGAGCTTTCTTT.